Sequencing of this TCR beta chain was carried out in a study of cytomegalovirus exposure and HLA in healthy donors. Study results and caveats: It was reported that TCR beta sequences correctly inferred the HLA-A and HLA-B alleles for most subjects.

Donors in the study were healthy people who gave bone marrow. As concerns this clone: Its antigen is as yet unknown.

V was clipped by 6 bases and J by 3 bases; unmatched bases: 4. The germline gives CDR1 SNHLY, CDR2 FYNNEI. The CDR3 length is 14 residues. The PCR had 60 Vbeta and 13 Jbeta primers. Assay used: immunoSEQ multiplex PCR; TCRdb lists only in-frame clones, some missing. The table lists roughly 80,000 clones, 81% of them singletons. Input material: PBMCs. The clonotype was recovered from a woman under 40 in good health and CMV-seronegative. The chain recombines TRBV2 with TRBJ2-5; TRBD1 matches at 10 bases. In DNA, the CDR3 is TGTGCCAGCAGGGTGGACAGGGGGAAAGAGACCCAGTACTTC. Its protein is CASRVDRGKETQYF.